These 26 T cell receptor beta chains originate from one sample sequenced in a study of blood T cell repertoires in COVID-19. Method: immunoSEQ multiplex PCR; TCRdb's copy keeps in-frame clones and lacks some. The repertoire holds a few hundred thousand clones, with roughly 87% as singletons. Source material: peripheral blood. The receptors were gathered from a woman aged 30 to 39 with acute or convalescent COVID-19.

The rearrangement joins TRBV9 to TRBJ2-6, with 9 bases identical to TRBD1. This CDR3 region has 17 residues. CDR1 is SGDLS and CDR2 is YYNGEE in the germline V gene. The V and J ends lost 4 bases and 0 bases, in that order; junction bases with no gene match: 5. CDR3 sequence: CASSPGQGNSGANVLTF. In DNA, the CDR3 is TGTGCCAGCAGCCCGGGACAGGGAAACTCTGGGGCCAACGTCCTGACTTTC.

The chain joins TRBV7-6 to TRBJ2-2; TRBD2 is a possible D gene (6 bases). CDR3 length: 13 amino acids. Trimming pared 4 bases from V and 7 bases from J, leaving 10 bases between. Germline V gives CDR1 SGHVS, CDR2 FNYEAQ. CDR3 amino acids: CASSSWGVGELFF. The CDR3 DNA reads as TGTGCCAGCAGCTCCTGGGGGGTCGGGGAGCTGTTTTTT.

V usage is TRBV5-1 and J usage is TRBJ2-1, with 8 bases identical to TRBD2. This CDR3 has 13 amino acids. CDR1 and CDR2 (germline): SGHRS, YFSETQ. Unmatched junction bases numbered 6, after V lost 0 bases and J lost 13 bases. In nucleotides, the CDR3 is TGCGCCAGCAGCTTGGCGGGGGGGAATCATCAGTTCTTC. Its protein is CASSLAGGNHQFF.

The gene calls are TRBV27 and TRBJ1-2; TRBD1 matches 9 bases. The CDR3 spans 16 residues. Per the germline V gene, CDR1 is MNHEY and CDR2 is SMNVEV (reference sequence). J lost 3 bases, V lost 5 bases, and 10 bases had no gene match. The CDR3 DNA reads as TGTGCCAGCAGTCGGGCCGGGACAGGGTTTGACTATGGCTACACCTTC. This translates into CASSRAGTGFDYGYTF.

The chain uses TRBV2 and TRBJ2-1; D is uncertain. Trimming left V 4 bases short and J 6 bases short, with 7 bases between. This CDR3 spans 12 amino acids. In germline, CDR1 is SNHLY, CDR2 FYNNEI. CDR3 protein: CASSARINEQFF. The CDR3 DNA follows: TGTGCCAGCAGTGCTAGGATCAATGAGCAGTTCTTC.

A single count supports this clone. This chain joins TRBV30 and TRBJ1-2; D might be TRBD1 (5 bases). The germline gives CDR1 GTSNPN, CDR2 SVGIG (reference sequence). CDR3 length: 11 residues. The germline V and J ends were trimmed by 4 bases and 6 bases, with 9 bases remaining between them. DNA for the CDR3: TGTGCCTGGATTGGGGGGAATGGCTACACCTTC. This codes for CAWIGGNGYTF.

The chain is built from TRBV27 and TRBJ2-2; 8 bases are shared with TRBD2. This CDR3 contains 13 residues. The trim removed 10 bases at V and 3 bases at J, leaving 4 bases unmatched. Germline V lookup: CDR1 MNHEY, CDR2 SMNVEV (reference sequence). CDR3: CATTGGDTGELFF. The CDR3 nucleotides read TGTGCCACCACGGGGGGGGACACCGGGGAGCTGTTTTTT.

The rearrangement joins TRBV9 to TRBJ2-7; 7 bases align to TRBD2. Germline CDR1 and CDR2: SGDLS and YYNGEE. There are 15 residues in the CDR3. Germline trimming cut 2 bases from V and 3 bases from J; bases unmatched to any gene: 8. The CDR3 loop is CASSVAGTIDYEQYF. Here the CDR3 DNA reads TGTGCCAGCAGCGTCGCCGGGACTATCGACTACGAGCAGTACTTC.

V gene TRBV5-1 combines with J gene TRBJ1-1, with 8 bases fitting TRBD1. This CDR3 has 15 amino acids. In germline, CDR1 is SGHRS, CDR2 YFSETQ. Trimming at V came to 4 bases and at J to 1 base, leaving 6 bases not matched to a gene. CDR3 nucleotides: TGCGCCAGCAGCCCGGTTGGGACAGGGAACACTGAAGCTTTCTTT. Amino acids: CASSPVGTGNTEAFF.

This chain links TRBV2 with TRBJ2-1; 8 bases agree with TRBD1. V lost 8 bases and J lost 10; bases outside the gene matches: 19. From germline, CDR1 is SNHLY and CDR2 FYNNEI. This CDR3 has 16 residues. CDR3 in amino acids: CASDGAGGRGGREQFF. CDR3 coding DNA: TGTGCCAGCGACGGGGCAGGGGGCAGGGGTGGCCGGGAGCAGTTCTTC. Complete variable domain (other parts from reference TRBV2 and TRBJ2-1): EPEVTQTPSHQVTQMGQEVILRCVPISNHLYFYWYRQILGQKVEFLVSFYNNEISEKSEIFDDQFSVERPDGSNFTLKIRSTKLEDSAMYFCASDGAGGRGGREQFFGPGTRLTVL.

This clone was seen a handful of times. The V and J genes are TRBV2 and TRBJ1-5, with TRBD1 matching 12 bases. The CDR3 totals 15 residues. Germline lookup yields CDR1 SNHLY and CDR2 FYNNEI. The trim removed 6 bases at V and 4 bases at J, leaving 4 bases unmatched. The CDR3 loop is CASSLGQGANQPQHF. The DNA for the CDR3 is TGTGCCAGCAGCTTGGGACAGGGGGCAAATCAGCCCCAGCATTTT. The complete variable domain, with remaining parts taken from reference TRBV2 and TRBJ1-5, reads EPEVTQTPSHQVTQMGQEVILRCVPISNHLYFYWYRQILGQKVEFLVSFYNNEISEKSEIFDDQFSVERPDGSNFTLKIRSTKLEDSAMYFCASSLGQGANQPQHFGDGTRLSIL.

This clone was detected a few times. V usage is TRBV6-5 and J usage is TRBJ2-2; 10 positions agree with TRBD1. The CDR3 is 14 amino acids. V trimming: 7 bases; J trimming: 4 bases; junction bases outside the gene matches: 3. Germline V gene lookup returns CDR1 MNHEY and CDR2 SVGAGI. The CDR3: CASIRDRGTGELFF. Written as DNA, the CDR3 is TGTGCCAGCATTCGGGACAGGGGCACCGGGGAGCTGTTTTTT.

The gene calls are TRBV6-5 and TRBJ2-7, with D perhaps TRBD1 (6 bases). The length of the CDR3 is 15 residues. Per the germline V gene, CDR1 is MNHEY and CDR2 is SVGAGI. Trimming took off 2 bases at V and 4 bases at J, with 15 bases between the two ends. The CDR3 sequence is CASSYMGQGGYEQYF. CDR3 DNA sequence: TGTGCCAGCAGTTACATGGGACAAGGTGGTTACGAGCAGTACTTC.

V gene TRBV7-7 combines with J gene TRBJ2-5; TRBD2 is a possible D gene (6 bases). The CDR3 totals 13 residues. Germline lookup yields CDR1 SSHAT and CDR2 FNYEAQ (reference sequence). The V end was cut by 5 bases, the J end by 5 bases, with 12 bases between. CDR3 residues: CASSPLREETQYF. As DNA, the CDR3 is TGTGCCAGCAGCCCCCTTCGGGAGGAGACCCAGTACTTC.

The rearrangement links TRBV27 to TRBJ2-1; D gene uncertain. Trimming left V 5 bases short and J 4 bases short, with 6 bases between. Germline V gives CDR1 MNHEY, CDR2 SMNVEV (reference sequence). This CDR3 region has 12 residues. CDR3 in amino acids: CASSLDYNEQFF. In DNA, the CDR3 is TGTGCCAGCAGTCTAGATTACAATGAGCAGTTCTTC.

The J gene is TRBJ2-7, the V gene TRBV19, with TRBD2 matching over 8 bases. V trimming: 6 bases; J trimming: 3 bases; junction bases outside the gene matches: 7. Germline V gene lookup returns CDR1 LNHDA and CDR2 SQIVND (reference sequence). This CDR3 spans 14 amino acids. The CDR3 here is CASRSPGTSYEQYF. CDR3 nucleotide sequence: TGTGCCAGTAGATCCCCCGGGACTAGCTACGAGCAGTACTTC.

The CDR3 here is CASSTGLMQPQHF. The CDR3 nucleotides are TGTGCCAGCAGTACAGGGTTGATGCAGCCCCAGCATTTT. V is TRBV6-5 and J is TRBJ1-5; D may be TRBD1 (6 bases). CDR3 size: 13 residues. V was trimmed by 5 bases and J by 7 bases, leaving 12 bases between them. Germline lookup yields CDR1 MNHEY and CDR2 SVGAGI.

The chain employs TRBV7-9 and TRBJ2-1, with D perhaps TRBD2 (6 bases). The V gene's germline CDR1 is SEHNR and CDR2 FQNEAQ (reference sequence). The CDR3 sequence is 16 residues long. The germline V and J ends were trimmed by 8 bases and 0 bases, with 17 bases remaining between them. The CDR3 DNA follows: TGTGCCAGCTACCATCCCGGGGGACGCTCCTACAATGAGCAGTTCTTC. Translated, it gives CASYHPGGRSYNEQFF. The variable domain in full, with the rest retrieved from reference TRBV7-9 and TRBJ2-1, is DTGVSQNPRHKITKRGQNVTFRCDPISEHNRLYWYRQTLGQGPEFLTYFQNEAQLEKSRLLSDRFSAERPKGSFSTLEIQRTEQGDSAMYLCASYHPGGRSYNEQFFGPGTRLTVL.

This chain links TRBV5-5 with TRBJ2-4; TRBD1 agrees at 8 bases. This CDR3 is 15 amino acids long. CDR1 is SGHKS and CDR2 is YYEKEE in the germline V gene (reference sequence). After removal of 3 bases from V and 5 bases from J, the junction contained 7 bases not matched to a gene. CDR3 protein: CASSWAPGGQNIQYF. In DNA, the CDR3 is TGTGCCAGCAGCTGGGCGCCAGGGGGCCAAAACATTCAGTACTTC.

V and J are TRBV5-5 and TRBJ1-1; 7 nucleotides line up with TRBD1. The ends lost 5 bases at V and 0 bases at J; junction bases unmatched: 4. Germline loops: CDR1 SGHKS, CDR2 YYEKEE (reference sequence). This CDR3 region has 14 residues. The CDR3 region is CASRPTGLNTEAFF. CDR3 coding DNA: TGTGCCAGCAGGCCGACAGGGCTGAACACTGAAGCTTTCTTT. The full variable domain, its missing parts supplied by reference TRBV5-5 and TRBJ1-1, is DAGVTQSPTHLIKTRGQQVTLRCSPISGHKSVSWYQQVLGQGPQFIFQYYEKEERGRGNFPDRFSARQFPNYSSELNVNALLLGDSALYLCASRPTGLNTEAFFGQGTRLTVV.

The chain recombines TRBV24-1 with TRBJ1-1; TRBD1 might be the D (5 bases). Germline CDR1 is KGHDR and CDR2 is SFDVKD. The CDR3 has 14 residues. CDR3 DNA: TGTGCTACTCACCCGGGGGGGGAGAACACTGAAGCTTTCTTT. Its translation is CATHPGGENTEAFF.

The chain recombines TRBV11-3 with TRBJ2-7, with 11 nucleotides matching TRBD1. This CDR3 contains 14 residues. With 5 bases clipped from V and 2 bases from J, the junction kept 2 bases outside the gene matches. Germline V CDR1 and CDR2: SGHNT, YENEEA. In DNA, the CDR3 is TGTGCCAGCAGCACGGGACAGGGGGCCTACGAGCAGTACTTC. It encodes CASSTGQGAYEQYF.

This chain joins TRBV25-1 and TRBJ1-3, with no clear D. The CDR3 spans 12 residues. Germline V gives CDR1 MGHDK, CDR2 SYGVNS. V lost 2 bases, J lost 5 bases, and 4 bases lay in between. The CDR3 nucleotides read TGTGCCAGCAGTGAACTACGAAACACCATATATTTT. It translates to CASSELRNTIYF.

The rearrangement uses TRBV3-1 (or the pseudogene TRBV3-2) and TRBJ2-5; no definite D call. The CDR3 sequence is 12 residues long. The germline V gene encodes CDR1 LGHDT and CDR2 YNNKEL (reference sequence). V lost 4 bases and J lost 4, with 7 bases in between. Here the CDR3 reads CASSRGGETQYF. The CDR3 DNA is TGTGCCAGCAGCCGCGGTGGAGAGACCCAGTACTTC.

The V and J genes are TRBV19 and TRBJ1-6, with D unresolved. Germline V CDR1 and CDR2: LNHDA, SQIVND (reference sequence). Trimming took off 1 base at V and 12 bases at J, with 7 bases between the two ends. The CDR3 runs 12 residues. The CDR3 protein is CASSIVSGPLHF. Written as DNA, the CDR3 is TGTGCCAGTAGTATAGTATCGGGACCCCTCCACTTT.

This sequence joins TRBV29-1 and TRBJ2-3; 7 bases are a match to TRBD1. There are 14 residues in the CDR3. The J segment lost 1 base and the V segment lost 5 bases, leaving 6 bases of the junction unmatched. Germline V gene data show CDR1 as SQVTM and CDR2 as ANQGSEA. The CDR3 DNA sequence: TGCAGCGTTACAGGGGATTCGGGCACAGATACGCAGTATTTT. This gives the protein CSVTGDSGTDTQYF.